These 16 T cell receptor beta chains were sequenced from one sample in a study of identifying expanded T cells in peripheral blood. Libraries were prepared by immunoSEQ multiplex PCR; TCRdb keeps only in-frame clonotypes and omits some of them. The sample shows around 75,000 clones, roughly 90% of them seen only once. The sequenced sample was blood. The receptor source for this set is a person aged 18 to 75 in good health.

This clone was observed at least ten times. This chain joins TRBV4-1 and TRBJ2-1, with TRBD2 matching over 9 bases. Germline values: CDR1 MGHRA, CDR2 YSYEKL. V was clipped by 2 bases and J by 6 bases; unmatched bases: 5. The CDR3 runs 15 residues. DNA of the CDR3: TGCGCCAGCAGCCAACGGTTGGGACTAGCCAATGAGCAGTTCTTC. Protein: CASSQRLGLANEQFF.

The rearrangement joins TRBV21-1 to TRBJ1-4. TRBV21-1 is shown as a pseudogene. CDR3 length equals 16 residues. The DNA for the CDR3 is TGTGCCAGCAGCGAGAAGCCTCAAGCAACTAATGAAAAACTGTTTTTT. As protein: CASSEKPQATNEKLFF.

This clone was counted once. This CDR3 reads CASTLGWTANLNTEAFF. The CDR3 DNA is TGTGCCAGCACCCTGGGGTGGACAGCTAATCTGAACACTGAAGCTTTCTTT. The rearrangement uses TRBV28 and TRBJ1-1; the D gene is possibly TRBD1 (6 bases). The V end lost 7 bases, the J end lost 0 bases, and 21 bases lay between the germline ends. Germline V gene sequence: CDR1 MDHEN, CDR2 SYDVKM. The CDR3 has 17 amino acids.

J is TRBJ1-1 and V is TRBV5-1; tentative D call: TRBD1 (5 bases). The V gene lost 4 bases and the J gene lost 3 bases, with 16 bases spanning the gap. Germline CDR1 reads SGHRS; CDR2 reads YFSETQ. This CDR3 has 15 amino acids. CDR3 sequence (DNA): TGCGCCAGCAGCCCGACCAACCGGGGGGACACTGAAGCTTTCTTT. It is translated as CASSPTNRGDTEAFF.

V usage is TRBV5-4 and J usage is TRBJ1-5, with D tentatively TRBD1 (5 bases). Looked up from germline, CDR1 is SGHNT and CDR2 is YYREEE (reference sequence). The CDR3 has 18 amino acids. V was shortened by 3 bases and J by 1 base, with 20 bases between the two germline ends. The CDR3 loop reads CASSSEGRGSGSNQPQHF. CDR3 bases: TGTGCCAGCAGCTCGGAGGGGCGAGGGAGCGGGAGCAATCAGCCCCAGCATTTT. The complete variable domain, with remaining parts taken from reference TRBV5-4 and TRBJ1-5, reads ETGVTQSPTHLIKTRGQQVTLRCSSQSGHNTVSWYQQALGQGPQFIFQYYREEENGRGNFPPRFSGLQFPNYSSELNVNALELDDSALYLCASSSEGRGSGSNQPQHFGDGTRLSIL.

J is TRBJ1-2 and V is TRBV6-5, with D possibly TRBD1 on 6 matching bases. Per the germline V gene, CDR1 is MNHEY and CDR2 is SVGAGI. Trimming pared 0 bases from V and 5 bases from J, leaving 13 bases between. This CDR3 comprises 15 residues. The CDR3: CASSYSLDSPYGYTF. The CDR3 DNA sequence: TGTGCCAGCAGTTACTCGCTGGACAGCCCATATGGCTACACCTTC.

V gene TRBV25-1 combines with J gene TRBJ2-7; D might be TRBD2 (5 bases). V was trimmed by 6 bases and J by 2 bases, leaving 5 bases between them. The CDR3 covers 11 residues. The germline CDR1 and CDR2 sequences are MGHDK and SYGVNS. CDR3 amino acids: CASRAAYEQYF. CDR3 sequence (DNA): TGTGCCAGCAGAGCGGCCTACGAGCAGTACTTC.

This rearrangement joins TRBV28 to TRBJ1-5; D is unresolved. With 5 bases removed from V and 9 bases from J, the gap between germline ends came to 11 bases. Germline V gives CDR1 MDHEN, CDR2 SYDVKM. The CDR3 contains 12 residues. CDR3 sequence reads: CASSLGVGPQHF. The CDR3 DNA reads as TGTGCCAGCAGTCTAGGAGTCGGGCCCCAGCATTTT. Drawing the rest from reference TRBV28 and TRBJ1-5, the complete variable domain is DVKVTQSSRYLVKRTGEKVFLECVQDMDHENMFWYRQDPGLGLRLIYFSYDVKMKEKGDIPEGYSVSREKKERFSLILESASTNQTSMYLCASSLGVGPQHFGDGTRLSIL.

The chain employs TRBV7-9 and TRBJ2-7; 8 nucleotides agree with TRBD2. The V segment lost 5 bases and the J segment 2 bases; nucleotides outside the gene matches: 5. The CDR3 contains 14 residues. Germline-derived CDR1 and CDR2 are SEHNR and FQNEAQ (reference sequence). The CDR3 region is CASSPRGGTYEQYF. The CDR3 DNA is TGTGCCAGCAGCCCACGCGGGGGGACCTACGAGCAGTACTTC.

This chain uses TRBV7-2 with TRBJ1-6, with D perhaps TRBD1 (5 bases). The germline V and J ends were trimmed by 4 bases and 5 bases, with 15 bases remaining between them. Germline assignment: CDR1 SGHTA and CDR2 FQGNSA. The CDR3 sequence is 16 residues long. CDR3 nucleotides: TGTGCCAGCAGCTCGCGGGGGGATATGAATAATTCACCCCTCCACTTT. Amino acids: CASSSRGDMNNSPLHF.

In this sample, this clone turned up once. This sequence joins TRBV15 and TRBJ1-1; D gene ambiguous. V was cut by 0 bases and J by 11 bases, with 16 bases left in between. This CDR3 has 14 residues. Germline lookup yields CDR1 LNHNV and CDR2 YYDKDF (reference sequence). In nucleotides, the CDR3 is TGTGCCACCAGCAGAGATTCGGGCCTCCGTCAGGCTTTCTTT. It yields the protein CATSRDSGLRQAFF.

The CDR3 coding sequence is TGCGCCAGCAGCTCCGGGGCCCTTAGCACAGATACGCAGTATTTT. The encoded protein is CASSSGALSTDTQYF. The chain joins TRBV5-1 to TRBJ2-3, with D possibly called TRBD1 or TRBD2 (5 bases each). Germline loops: CDR1 SGHRS, CDR2 YFSETQ. The CDR3 has 15 amino acids. V was shortened by 3 bases and J by 0 bases, with 11 bases between the two germline ends.

The CDR3 DNA is TGTGCCAGCAGCCAACAGGGAAAGAGCTCCTATAATTCACCCCTCCACTTT. Amino acid sequence: CASSQQGKSSYNSPLHF. The chain combines TRBV14 with TRBJ1-6, with D tentatively TRBD1 (5 bases). The CDR3 runs to 17 residues. Trimming removed 2 bases at V and 0 bases at J, with 11 bases between. The germline gives CDR1 SGHDN, CDR2 FVKESK.

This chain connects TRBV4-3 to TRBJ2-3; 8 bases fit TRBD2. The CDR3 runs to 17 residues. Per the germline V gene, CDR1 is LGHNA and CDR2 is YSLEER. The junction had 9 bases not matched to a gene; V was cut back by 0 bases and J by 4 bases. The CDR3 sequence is CASSQERRGGPADTQYF. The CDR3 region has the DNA TGCGCCAGCAGCCAAGAACGACGGGGGGGGCCGGCAGATACGCAGTATTTT.

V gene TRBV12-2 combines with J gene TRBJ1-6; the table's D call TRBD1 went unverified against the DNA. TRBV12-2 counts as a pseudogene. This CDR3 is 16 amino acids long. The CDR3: CASRSRQEVDNSPLHF. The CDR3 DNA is TGTGCAAGTCGCTCCCGTCAGGAAGTAGATAATTCACCCCTCCACTTT.

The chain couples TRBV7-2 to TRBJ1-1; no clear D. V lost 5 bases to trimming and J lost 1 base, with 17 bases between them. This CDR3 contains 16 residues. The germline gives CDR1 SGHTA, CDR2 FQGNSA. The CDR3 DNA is TGTGCCAGCAGCCTTTTATACCTTGCTTCGAACACTGAAGCTTTCTTT. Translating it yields CASSLLYLASNTEAFF.